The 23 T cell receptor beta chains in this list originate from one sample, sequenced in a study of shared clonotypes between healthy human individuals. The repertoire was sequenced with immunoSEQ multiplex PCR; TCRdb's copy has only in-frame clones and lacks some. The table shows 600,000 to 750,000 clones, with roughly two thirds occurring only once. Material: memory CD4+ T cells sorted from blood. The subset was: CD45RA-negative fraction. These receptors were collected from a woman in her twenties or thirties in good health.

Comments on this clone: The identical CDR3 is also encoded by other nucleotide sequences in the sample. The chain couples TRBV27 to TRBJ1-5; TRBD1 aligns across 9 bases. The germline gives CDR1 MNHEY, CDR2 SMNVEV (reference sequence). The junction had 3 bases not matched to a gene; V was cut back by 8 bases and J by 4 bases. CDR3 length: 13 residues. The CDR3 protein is CASRGQGNQPQHF. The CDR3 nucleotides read TGTGCCAGCCGTGGACAGGGGAATCAGCCCCAGCATTTT.

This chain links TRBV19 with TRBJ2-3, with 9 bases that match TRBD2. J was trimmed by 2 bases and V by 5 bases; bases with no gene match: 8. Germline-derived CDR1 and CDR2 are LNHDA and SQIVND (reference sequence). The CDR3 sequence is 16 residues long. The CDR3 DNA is TGTGCCAGTAGTGAATGGACTAGCGATAACACAGATACGCAGTATTTT. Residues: CASSEWTSDNTDTQYF.

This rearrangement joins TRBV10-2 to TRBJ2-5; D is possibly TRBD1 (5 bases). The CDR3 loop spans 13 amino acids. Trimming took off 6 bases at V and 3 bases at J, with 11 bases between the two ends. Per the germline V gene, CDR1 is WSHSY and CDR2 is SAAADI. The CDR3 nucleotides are TGCGCCAGCAGGTGGCAGGGCGAAGAGACCCAGTACTTC. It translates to CASRWQGEETQYF.

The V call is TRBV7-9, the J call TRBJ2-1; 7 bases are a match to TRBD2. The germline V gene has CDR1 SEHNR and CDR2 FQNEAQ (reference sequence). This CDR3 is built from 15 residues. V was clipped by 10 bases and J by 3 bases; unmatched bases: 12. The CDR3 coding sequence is TGTGCCACCCTAGCAGGAGGGAGGGACTACAATGAGCAGTTCTTC. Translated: CATLAGGRDYNEQFF.

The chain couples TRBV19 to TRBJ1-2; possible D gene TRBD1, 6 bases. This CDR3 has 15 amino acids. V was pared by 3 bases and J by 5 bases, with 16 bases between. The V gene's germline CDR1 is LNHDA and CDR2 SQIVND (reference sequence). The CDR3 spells CASSIFSRGTYGYTF. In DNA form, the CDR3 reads TGTGCCAGTAGTATCTTTAGCAGGGGAACGTATGGCTACACCTTC.

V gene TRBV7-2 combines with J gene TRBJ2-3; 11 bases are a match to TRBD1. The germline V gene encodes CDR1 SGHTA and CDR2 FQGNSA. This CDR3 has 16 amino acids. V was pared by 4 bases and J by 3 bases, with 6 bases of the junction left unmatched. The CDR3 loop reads CASSWGQGVGTDTQYF. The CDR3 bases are TGTGCCAGCAGCTGGGGACAGGGGGTTGGTACAGATACGCAGTATTTT.

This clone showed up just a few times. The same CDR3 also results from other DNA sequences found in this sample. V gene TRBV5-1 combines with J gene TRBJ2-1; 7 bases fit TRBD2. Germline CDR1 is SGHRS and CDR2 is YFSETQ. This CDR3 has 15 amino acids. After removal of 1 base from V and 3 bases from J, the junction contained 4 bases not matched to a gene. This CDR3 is CASSLSSSGYNEQFF. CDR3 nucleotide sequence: TGCGCCAGCAGCTTGTCGTCTAGCGGCTACAATGAGCAGTTCTTC.

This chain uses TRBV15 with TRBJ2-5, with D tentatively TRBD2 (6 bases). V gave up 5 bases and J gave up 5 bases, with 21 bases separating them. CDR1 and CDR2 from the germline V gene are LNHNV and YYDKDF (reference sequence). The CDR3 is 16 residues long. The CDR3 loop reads CATSGGRPSRQETQYF. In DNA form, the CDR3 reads TGTGCCACCAGCGGAGGGAGGCCATCACGACAGGAGACCCAGTACTTC.

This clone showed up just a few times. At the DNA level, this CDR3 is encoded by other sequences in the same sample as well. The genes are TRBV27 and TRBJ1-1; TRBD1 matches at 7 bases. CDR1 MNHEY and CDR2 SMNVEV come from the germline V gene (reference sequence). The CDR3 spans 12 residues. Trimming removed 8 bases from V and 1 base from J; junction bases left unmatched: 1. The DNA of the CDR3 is TGTGCCAGCGGGGACAGGAACACTGAAGCTTTCTTT. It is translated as CASGDRNTEAFF.

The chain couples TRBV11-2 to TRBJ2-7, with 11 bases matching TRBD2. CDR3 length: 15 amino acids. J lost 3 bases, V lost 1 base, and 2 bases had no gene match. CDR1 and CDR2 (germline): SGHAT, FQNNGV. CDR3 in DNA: TGTGCCAGCAGCTTAGGACTAGCGGGGAACTACGAGCAGTACTTC. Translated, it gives CASSLGLAGNYEQYF.

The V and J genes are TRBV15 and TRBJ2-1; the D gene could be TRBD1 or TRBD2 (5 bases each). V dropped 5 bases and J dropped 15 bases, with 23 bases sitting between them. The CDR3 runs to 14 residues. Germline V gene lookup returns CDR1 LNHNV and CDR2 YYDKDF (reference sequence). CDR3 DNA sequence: TGTGCCACCAGCGGGGGTATAAGCGGACGGGGCCCGTTCTTC. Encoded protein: CATSGGISGRGPFF.

CDR3 DNA: TGTGCCAGCAGGGCCTTTTACAGGGGTCGGTATGGCTACACCTTC. Its protein is CASRAFYRGRYGYTF. The chain combines TRBV2 with TRBJ1-2; 7 bases are shared with TRBD1. V was pared by 6 bases and J by 5 bases, with 12 bases of the junction left unmatched. The CDR3 covers 15 residues. Germline CDR1 and CDR2: SNHLY and FYNNEI.

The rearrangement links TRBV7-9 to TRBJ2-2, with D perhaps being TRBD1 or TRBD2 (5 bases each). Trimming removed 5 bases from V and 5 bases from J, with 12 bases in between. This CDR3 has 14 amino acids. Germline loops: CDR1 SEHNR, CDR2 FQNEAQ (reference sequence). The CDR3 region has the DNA TGTGCCAGCAGCCCAGGGACCGGGACCGGGGAGCTGTTTTTT. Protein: CASSPGTGTGELFF.

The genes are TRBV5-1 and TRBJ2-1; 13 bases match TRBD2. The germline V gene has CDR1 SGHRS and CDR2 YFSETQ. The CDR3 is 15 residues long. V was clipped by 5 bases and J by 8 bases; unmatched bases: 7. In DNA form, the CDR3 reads TGCGCCAGCAGGGATCGACTAGCGGGGGGCTATGAGCAGTTCTTC. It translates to CASRDRLAGGYEQFF. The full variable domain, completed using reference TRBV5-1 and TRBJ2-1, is KAGVTQTPRYLIKTRGQQVTLSCSPISGHRSVSWYQQTPGQGLQFLFEYFSETQRNKGNFPGRFSGRQFSNSRSEMNVSTLELGDSALYLCASRDRLAGGYEQFFGPGTRLTVL.

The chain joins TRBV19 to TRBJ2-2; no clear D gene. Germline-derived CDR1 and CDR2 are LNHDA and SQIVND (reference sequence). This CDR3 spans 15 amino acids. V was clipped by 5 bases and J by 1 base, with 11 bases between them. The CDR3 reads CASSPFGRNTGELFF. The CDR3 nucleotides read TGTGCCAGTAGTCCATTTGGAAGGAACACCGGGGAGCTGTTTTTT. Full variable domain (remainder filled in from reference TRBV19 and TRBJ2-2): DGGITQSPKYLFRKEGQNVTLSCEQNLNHDAMYWYRQDPGQGLRLIYYSQIVNDFQKGDIAEGYSVSREKKESFPLTVTSAQKNPTAFYLCASSPFGRNTGELFFGEGSRLTVL.

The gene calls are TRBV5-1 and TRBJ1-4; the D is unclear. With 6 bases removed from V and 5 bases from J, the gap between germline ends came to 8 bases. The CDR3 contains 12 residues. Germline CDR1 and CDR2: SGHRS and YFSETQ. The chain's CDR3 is CASMSENEKLFF. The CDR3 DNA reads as TGCGCCAGCATGTCCGAAAATGAAAAACTGTTTTTT.

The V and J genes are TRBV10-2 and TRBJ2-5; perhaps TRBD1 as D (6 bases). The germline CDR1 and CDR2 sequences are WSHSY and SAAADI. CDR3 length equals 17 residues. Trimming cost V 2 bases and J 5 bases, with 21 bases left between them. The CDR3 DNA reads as TGCGCCAGCAGTGAGAGGGGGTCCGGGGTTTCACGGGAGACCCAGTACTTC. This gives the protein CASSERGSGVSRETQYF.

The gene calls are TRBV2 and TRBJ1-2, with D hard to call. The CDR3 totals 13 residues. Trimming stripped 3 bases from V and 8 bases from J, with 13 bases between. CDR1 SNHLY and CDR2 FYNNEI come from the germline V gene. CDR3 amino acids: CASSEFGERGYTF. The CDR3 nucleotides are TGTGCCAGCAGTGAGTTTGGGGAGAGGGGCTACACCTTC.

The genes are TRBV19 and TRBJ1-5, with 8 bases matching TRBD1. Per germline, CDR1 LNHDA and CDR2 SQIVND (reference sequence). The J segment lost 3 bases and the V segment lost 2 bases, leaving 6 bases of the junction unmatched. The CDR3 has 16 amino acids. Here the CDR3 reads CASSIRQGTDNQPQHF. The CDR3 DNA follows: TGTGCCAGTAGTATAAGACAGGGGACCGACAATCAGCCCCAGCATTTT.

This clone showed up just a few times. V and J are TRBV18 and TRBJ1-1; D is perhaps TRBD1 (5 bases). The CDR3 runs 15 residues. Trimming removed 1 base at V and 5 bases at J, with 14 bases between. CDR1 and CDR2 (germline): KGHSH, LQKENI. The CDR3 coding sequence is TGTGCCAGCTCACCACAGGGGAAGGTATGGACTGAAGCTTTCTTT. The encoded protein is CASSPQGKVWTEAFF.

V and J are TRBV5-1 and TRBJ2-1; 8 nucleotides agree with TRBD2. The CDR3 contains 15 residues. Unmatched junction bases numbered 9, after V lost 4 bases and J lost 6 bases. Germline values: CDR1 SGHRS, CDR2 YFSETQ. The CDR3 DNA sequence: TGCGCCAGCAGCCCTGACGGCCTAGCGGGCAATGAGCAGTTCTTC. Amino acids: CASSPDGLAGNEQFF. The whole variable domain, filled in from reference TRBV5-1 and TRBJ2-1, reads KAGVTQTPRYLIKTRGQQVTLSCSPISGHRSVSWYQQTPGQGLQFLFEYFSETQRNKGNFPGRFSGRQFSNSRSEMNVSTLELGDSALYLCASSPDGLAGNEQFFGPGTRLTVL.

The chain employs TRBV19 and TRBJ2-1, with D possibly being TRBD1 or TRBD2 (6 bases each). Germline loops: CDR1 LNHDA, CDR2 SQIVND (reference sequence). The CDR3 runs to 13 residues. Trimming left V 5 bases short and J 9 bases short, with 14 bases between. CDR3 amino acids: CASSFPGAREQFF. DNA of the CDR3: TGTGCCAGTAGTTTCCCGGGGGCTCGTGAGCAGTTCTTC.

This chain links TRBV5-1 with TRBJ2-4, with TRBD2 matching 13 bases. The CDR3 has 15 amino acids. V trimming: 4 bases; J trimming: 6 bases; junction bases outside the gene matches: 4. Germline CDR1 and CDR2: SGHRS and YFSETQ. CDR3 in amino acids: CASSGGTSGINIQYF. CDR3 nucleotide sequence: TGCGCCAGCAGCGGGGGGACTAGCGGGATAAACATTCAGTACTTC. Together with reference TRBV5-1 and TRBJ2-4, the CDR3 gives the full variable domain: KAGVTQTPRYLIKTRGQQVTLSCSPISGHRSVSWYQQTPGQGLQFLFEYFSETQRNKGNFPGRFSGRQFSNSRSEMNVSTLELGDSALYLCASSGGTSGINIQYFGAGTRLSVL.